Shown below are 22 T cell receptor gamma chains from a single sample sequenced in a study of intestinal T cells in coeliac disease. Using 200 to 250 ng of biopsy DNA, TRG was amplified with LymphoTrack primers. TCRdb re-called the multiplex PCR reads through CATT. The repertoire holds around 790 gamma-chain clones, under 50% seen once, with roughly 21% in the top ten. For each case, the template was genomic DNA from ten roughly 4.6-µm formalin-fixed paraffin-embedded scrolls. Sequenced material: a duodenal biopsy. All receptors derive from a human donor with celiac disease.

This clone was recorded only once. The CDR3 region has the DNA TGTGCTGCGTGGGATTTGTGGGGTGATGGTTCAAAGATATTT. It translates to CAAWDLWGDGSKIF. V and J are TRGV10 and TRGJP1. TRGV10 qualifies as an ORF whose function is uncertain. There are 14 residues in the CDR3. V shed 8 bases and J 17 bases; nucleotides not matched to a gene: 21.

Note on this clone: The protein recorded in TCRdb does not match the translated DNA at residue 7; the protein presented here comes from translating the DNA. This chain joins TRGV11 and TRGJP1. TRGV11 is designated an ORF whose function remains uncertain. V was pared by 5 bases and J by 12 bases, with 9 bases of the junction left unmatched. The CDR3 spans 13 residues. The CDR3 reads CACWINKGRFKIF. For the CDR3, the DNA is TGTGCCTGCTGGATTAATAAGGGGAGGTTCAAGATATTT.

V usage is TRGV10 and J usage is TRGJP1. TRGV10 is an ORF, with its function uncertain. J lost 0 bases, V lost 8 bases, and 10 bases had no gene match. The CDR3 is 16 amino acids. The CDR3 sequence is CAAWISGNTTGWFKIF. The CDR3 bases are TGTGCTGCGTGGATTTCGGGTAATACCACTGGTTGGTTCAAGATATTT.

This clone was counted only a few times. This chain links TRGV11 with TRGJP2. TRGV11 is recorded as an ORF, its role being uncertain. Losses at the gene ends were 11 bases for V and 10 bases for J; bases not matched to a gene: 16. CDR3 length equals 14 residues. The CDR3: CACFRGGRVWIKTF. CDR3 coding DNA: TGTGCCTGCTTTCGGGGGGGGAGGGTTTGGATCAAGACGTTT.

The chain combines TRGV2 with TRGJ1 or TRGJ2. With V trimmed by 0 bases and J by 7 bases, 12 bases remained unmatched. The CDR3 consists of 15 residues. The germline gives CDR1 EGSNGY, CDR2 YDSYNSKV. CDR3 loop: CATWDGPFVVYKKLF. DNA for the CDR3: TGTGCCACCTGGGACGGGCCGTTCGTGGTATATAAGAAACTCTTT.

Remarks on this clone: With a much larger clone just one base away, this may be a read error. V is TRGV9 and J is TRGJ1 or TRGJ2. Germline assignment: CDR1 GITISATS and CDR2 ISYDGTV (reference sequence). The CDR3 is made up of 12 amino acids. In DNA form, the CDR3 reads TGTGCCTTGTGGATGAATTACTATAAGAAACTCTTT. Its translation: CALWMNYYKKLF.

The table lists this clone with a count of one. The chain combines TRGV2 with TRGJP1. Trimming at V came to 12 bases and at J to 8 bases, leaving 15 bases not matched to a gene. CDR3 size: 13 residues. Germline CDR1 EGSNGY, CDR2 YDSYNSKV. The CDR3 reads CADLGGPGWFKIF. DNA for the CDR3: TGTGCCGACCTGGGAGGGCCCGGTTGGTTCAAGATATTT.

By its share, this clone is large. Other DNA variants within this sample encode the same CDR3. The V and J genes are TRGV3 and TRGJ1 or TRGJ2. Trimming at V came to 3 bases and at J to 8 bases, leaving 4 bases not matched to a gene. From germline, CDR1 is VTNTFY and CDR2 YDVSTARD (reference sequence). CDR3 length: 11 amino acids. The CDR3: CATWDPDKKLF. CDR3 DNA: TGTGCCACCTGGGACCCAGATAAGAAACTCTTT.

To note about this clone: A read error likely explains this, since a far larger clone differs by one base. The same CDR3 can be traced to other DNA sequences in this sample. The chain links TRGV4 to TRGJP1. CDR3 length equals 15 residues. V lost 4 bases, J lost 2 bases, and 7 bases stayed unmatched. The germline V gene encodes CDR1 EGSTGY and CDR2 YDSYTSSV. CDR3 nucleotide sequence: TGTGCCACCTGGGACAGAGGGACCACTGGTTGGTTCAAGATATTT. Its protein is CATWDRGTTGWFKIF.

V and J are TRGV10 and TRGJ1 or TRGJ2. TRGV10 is classed as an ORF, of uncertain function. J gave up 2 bases and V 8 bases, and 7 bases lay outside the gene matches. The CDR3 has 13 amino acids. The CDR3 bases are TGTGCTGCGTGGGAAGCCTATTATTATAAGAAACTCTTT. It is translated as CAAWEAYYYKKLF.

By proportion, this clone is large. The rearrangement joins TRGV9 to TRGJ1 or TRGJ2. The V gene's germline CDR1 is GITISATS and CDR2 ISYDGTV (reference sequence). The CDR3 runs to 14 residues. With 2 bases clipped from V and 0 bases from J, the junction kept 4 bases outside the gene matches. The CDR3 bases are TGTGCCTTGTGGGAGGAATTGAATTATTATAAGAAACTCTTT. Translated, it gives CALWEELNYYKKLF.

The V gene is TRGV2, the J gene TRGJ1 or TRGJ2. Germline V gives CDR1 EGSNGY, CDR2 YDSYNSKV. The CDR3 loop spans 14 amino acids. With 5 bases clipped from V and 7 bases from J, the junction kept 14 bases outside the gene matches. CDR3 DNA: TGTGCCACCTGGGGACGGGCCTGGGGCTATAAGAAACTCTTT. Protein sequence: CATWGRAWGYKKLF.

This clone was observed a handful of times. The chain links TRGV11 to TRGJ1 or TRGJ2. TRGV11 is flagged as an ORF with uncertain function. There are 12 residues in the CDR3. The junction had 8 bases not matched to a gene; V was cut back by 6 bases and J by 9 bases. CDR3 amino acids: CACWIAIIKKLF. As DNA, the CDR3 is TGTGCCTGCTGGATTGCGATTATTAAGAAACTCTTT.

The chain couples TRGV11 to TRGJ1 or TRGJ2. TRGV11 is given ORF status, its function remaining uncertain. V trimming: 0 bases; J trimming: 9 bases; junction bases outside the gene matches: 14. This CDR3 is built from 16 residues. The CDR3 protein is CACWIRHVGLLFKKLF. The DNA for the CDR3 is TGTGCCTGCTGGATTAGGCACGTTGGTCTATTATTTAAGAAACTCTTT.

This clone was seen a single time. V is TRGV10 and J is TRGJ1 or TRGJ2. TRGV10 qualifies as an ORF whose function is uncertain. With 8 bases clipped from V and 6 bases from J, the junction kept 11 bases outside the gene matches. This CDR3 comprises 13 residues. The CDR3 nucleotides are TGTGCTGCGTGGATGGAAGGTATTTATAAGAAACTCTTT. Translated: CAAWMEGIYKKLF.

V and J are TRGV2 and TRGJ1 or TRGJ2. The V and J ends lost 12 bases and 0 bases, in that order; junction bases with no gene match: 20. The CDR3 is 16 amino acids. Germline values: CDR1 EGSNGY, CDR2 YDSYNSKV. In nucleotides, the CDR3 is TGTGCCGACCCGGGACGTTGGACCGCGAATTATTATAAGAAACTCTTT. It codes for CADPGRWTANYYKKLF.

This clone was counted only a few times. The protein recorded in TCRdb matches a much larger clone and deviates from this DNA's translation at residue 6, suggesting a read error; the protein here is obtained by translating the DNA. V gene TRGV11 combines with J gene TRGJ1 or TRGJ2. TRGV11 is filed as an ORF, its function uncertain. The CDR3 runs 14 residues. For the CDR3, the DNA is TGTGCCTGCTGGATTGGGCAGGATTATTATAAGAAACTCTTT. This encodes CACWIGQDYYKKLF.

The V call is TRGV4, the J call TRGJ1 or TRGJ2. Germline V CDR1 and CDR2: EGSTGY, YDSYTSSV. The length of the CDR3 is 13 residues. The V gene end was trimmed by 8 bases and the J gene end by 7 bases; junction bases not matched to a gene: 14. DNA of the CDR3: TGTGCCACCTTGGGATTCGGCGGGTATAAGAAACTCTTT. Protein: CATLGFGGYKKLF.

J is TRGJ1 or TRGJ2 and V is TRGV5. The CDR3 has 11 amino acids. J lost 3 bases, V lost 9 bases, and 5 bases had no gene match. CDR1 VINAFY and CDR2 YDVSNSKD come from the germline V gene. Written as DNA, the CDR3 is TGTGCCACCCACCCTTATTATAAGAAACTCTTT. It is translated as CATHPYYKKLF.

The gene calls are TRGV8 and TRGJP1. The CDR3 is 15 residues long. Germline V gene lookup returns CDR1 VENAVY and CDR2 YDSYNSRV. J gave up 9 bases and V 5 bases, and 15 bases lay outside the gene matches. The CDR3 spells CATWVSSRLCWFKIF. In DNA, the CDR3 is TGTGCCACCTGGGTATCGTCTCGTCTTTGTTGGTTCAAGATATTT.

This clone has just one count. J is TRGJ1 or TRGJ2 and V is TRGV4. The germline gives CDR1 EGSTGY, CDR2 YDSYTSSV. The CDR3 consists of 13 residues. V lost 3 bases, J lost 6 bases, and 8 bases stayed unmatched. The CDR3 is CATWDRAAYKKLF. The CDR3 nucleotides are TGTGCCACCTGGGATCGGGCTGCTTATAAGAAACTCTTT.

This clone was recorded a few times. The mismatch at residue 8 between this DNA's translation and the TCRdb protein of a much larger clone likely reflects a read error; the protein shown is translated from the DNA. The chain has TRGV11 and TRGJ1 or TRGJ2. TRGV11 is classed as an ORF, of uncertain function. Unmatched junction bases numbered 7, after V lost 0 bases and J lost 2 bases. The CDR3 consists of 16 residues. CDR3 DNA sequence: TGTGCCTGCTGGATTAGGCACGCGGTCTATTATTATAAGAAACTCTTT. It codes for CACWIRHAVYYYKKLF.